The rows below give T cell receptor beta chains drawn from one sample of a study of cytomegalovirus exposure and HLA in healthy donors. The repertoire was sequenced with immunoSEQ multiplex PCR; TCRdb's copy has only in-frame clones and lacks some. The table has approximately 150,000 clones, roughly 76% seen once. The source material was PBMCs. The receptors stem from a woman aged 50 to 65 in good health and CMV-seronegative. CDR3s include the opening cysteine and the closing phenylalanine or tryptophan. The D gene is left open where the match is weak. Part of the rows lack a size; the others show once, few, many or a class for expanded clones.

NA	TRBV7-9	TRBJ1-5	NA	CASSSEGPNQPQHF	TGTGCCAGCAGCTCCGAGGGCCCGAATCAGCCCCAGCATTTT
NA	TRBV4-1	TRBJ2-5	few	CASSQLPGLRETQYF	TGCGCCAGCAGCCAACTACCCGGACTGCGAGAGACCCAGTACTTC
TRBD2	TRBV7-9	TRBJ2-1	NA	CSSSFRTSGNYNEQFF	TGTTCCAGCAGCTTCCGGACTAGCGGGAACTACAATGAGCAGTTCTTC
NA	TRBV4-2	TRBJ1-4	NA	CASSQGEPEEKLFF	TGTGCCAGCAGCCAAGGGGAGCCGGAGGAAAAACTGTTTTTT
NA	TRBV29-1	TRBJ2-2	NA	CSAVRVSGGATGELFF	TGCAGCGCCGTGAGAGTATCCGGGGGAGCCACCGGGGAGCTGTTTTTT
TRBD1	TRBV4-2	TRBJ1-1	few	CASSLRQGNTEAFF	TGTGCCAGCAGCCTTCGACAGGGGAACACTGAAGCTTTCTTT
TRBD1	TRBV29-1	TRBJ2-3	NA	CSVRSSGGRTDTQYF	TGCAGCGTTCGGTCCTCAGGGGGTCGCACAGATACGCAGTATTTT
TRBD2	TRBV4-2	TRBJ2-4	NA	CASSQDQRGAGGPNIQYF	TGTGCCAGCAGCCAAGATCAGAGAGGGGCGGGAGGTCCAAACATTCAGTACTTC
TRBD2	TRBV7-2	TRBJ2-7	few	CASSLAGGYGEQYF	TGTGCCAGCAGCTTAGCGGGAGGGTACGGCGAGCAGTACTTC
TRBD2	TRBV7-2	TRBJ2-3	once	CASSLAGGIDATDTQYF	TGTGCCAGCAGCTTAGCGGGGGGGATCGACGCTACAGATACGCAGTATTTT
NA	TRBV20-1	TRBJ2-5	NA	CSASGDQTQYF	TGCAGTGCTAGCGGGGATCAGACCCAGTACTTC
TRBD1	TRBV19	TRBJ1-1	NA	CASSIAEGAVEAFF	TGTGCCAGTAGTATAGCGGAGGGGGCGGTTGAAGCTTTCTTT
TRBD1	TRBV29-1	TRBJ1-2	NA	CSVARQGGSYTF	TGCAGCGTTGCCCGACAGGGTGGAAGCTACACCTTC
TRBD1	TRBV6-6	TRBJ1-2	once	CASRPPGQGSYGYTF	TGTGCCAGCAGACCCCCGGGACAGGGTTCCTATGGCTACACCTTC
TRBD1	TRBV7-3	TRBJ1-3	NA	CASSSDRGNTIYF	TGTGCCAGCAGCTCCGACAGGGGTAACACCATATATTTT
TRBD1	TRBV25-1	TRBJ2-5	NA	CASSEFTGGEEAQYF	TGTGCCAGCAGTGAGTTTACAGGGGGCGAAGAGGCCCAGTACTTC
TRBD2	TRBV13	TRBJ2-5	NA	CASSLVAGNPQRQETQYF	TGTGCCAGCAGCTTAGTAGCGGGGAACCCCCAACGGCAAGAGACCCAGTACTTC
NA	TRBV7-2	TRBJ2-3	once	CASSLQASTDTQYF	TGTGCCAGCAGCTTACAGGCGAGCACAGATACGCAGTATTTT
TRBD1	TRBV11-3	TRBJ2-5	NA	CASSPTGVQGETQYF	TGTGCCAGCAGCCCTACAGGGGTCCAGGGAGAGACCCAGTACTTC
NA	TRBV19	TRBJ1-5	NA	CASSTQEDQPQHF	TGTGCCAGTAGTACACAGGAAGATCAGCCCCAGCATTTT
TRBD1	TRBV18	TRBJ1-4	once	CASSPDRVPSGRLFF	TGTGCCAGCTCACCGGACAGGGTTCCCTCCGGTCGGCTGTTTTTT
TRBD1	TRBV18	TRBJ2-5	NA	CASSRDRQETQYF	TGTGCCAGCTCACGGGACAGGCAAGAGACCCAGTACTTC
TRBD1	TRBV7-2	TRBJ2-7	NA	CASSLRDRGVTRLGEQYF	TGTGCCAGCAGCTTAAGGGACAGGGGGGTCACCCGGCTGGGGGAGCAGTACTTC
TRBD2	TRBV7-2	TRBJ2-7	NA	CASSLQAGPYEQYF	TGTGCCAGCAGCTTACAAGCGGGACCCTACGAGCAGTACTTC
NA	TRBV2	TRBJ1-2	NA	CASRGGEGDGYTF	TGTGCCTCCAGGGGAGGGGAAGGGGATGGCTACACCTTC
NA	TRBV10-3	TRBJ2-1	NA	CATEGSGSGDTYNEQFF	TGTGCCACCGAGGGATCAGGGTCCGGGGACACCTACAATGAGCAGTTCTTC
TRBD2	TRBV6-5	TRBJ2-1	NA	CASSLREGSNEQFF	TGTGCCAGCAGCCTCCGGGAGGGGAGCAATGAGCAGTTCTTC
NA	TRBV9	TRBJ2-3	NA	CASAYSVTDTQYF	TGTGCCAGCGCTTATTCGGTCACAGATACGCAGTATTTT
NA	TRBV27	TRBJ2-1	NA	CASSFLDEQFF	TGTGCCAGCAGTTTTCTCGATGAGCAGTTCTTC
NA	TRBV7-9	TRBJ1-1	NA	CASSLGGGRNTEAFF	TGTGCCAGCAGCTTAGGGGGGGGCCGGAACACTGAAGCTTTCTTT
NA	TRBV9	TRBJ1-3	few	CASSGGQGDTIYF	TGTGCCAGCAGCGGGGGACAAGGGGACACCATATATTTT
NA	TRBV28	TRBJ1-4	once	CVTLPGNREKLFF	TGTGTCACCCTGCCAGGGAATAGAGAAAAACTGTTTTTT
NA	TRBV5-6	TRBJ1-3	few	CASSLASGLSGNTIYF	TGTGCCAGCAGCTTGGCGAGTGGTCTCTCTGGAAACACCATATATTTT
TRBD2	TRBV2	TRBJ2-3	NA	CASILLAKEIDTQYF	TGTGCCAGCATCCTACTAGCGAAAGAGATAGATACGCAGTATTTT
TRBD2	TRBV30	TRBJ2-3	few	CAWEGREGQDTQYF	TGTGCCTGGGAAGGGCGGGAGGGGCAAGATACGCAGTATTTT
TRBD2	TRBV9	TRBJ2-3	few	CASSPEKGTSGGWSTDTQYF	TGTGCCAGCAGCCCGGAGAAAGGGACTAGCGGGGGGTGGAGCACAGATACGCAGTATTTT
NA	TRBV6-6	TRBJ1-3	NA	CASTPRGDSGNTIYF	TGTGCCAGCACCCCACGGGGGGATTCTGGAAACACCATATATTTT
NA	TRBV25-1	TRBJ1-1	NA	CASSEYFSGDGAFF	TGTGCCAGCAGTGAATATTTTTCGGGGGACGGGGCTTTCTTT
TRBD2	TRBV5-1	TRBJ2-5	NA	CASSLAGPVQETQYF	TGCGCCAGCAGCTTAGCGGGGCCCGTACAAGAGACCCAGTACTTC
NA	TRBV5-4	TRBJ2-7	NA	CASSFTSSRKGEQYF	TGTGCCAGCAGTTTCACTAGCTCGAGGAAAGGTGAGCAGTACTTC
TRBD1	TRBV5-1	TRBJ1-1	NA	CASSMSGQGARRDTEAFF	TGCGCCAGCAGCATGTCGGGACAGGGGGCGCGAAGAGACACTGAAGCTTTCTTT
NA	TRBV5-5	TRBJ2-5	few	CASSPLRVETQYF	TGTGCCAGCAGTCCTCTCCGGGTCGAGACCCAGTACTTC
NA	TRBV9	TRBJ1-2	NA	CASSVESYRDYGYTF	TGTGCCAGCAGCGTAGAGTCATACAGGGACTATGGCTACACCTTC
NA	TRBV28	TRBJ1-3	NA	CASSLRGSLGNTIYF	TGTGCCAGCAGTTTAAGGGGCAGTTTGGGAAACACCATATATTTT
NA	TRBV2	TRBJ1-1	NA	CASLPAREATEAFF	TGTGCCAGCCTCCCTGCTCGGGAGGCAACCGAAGCTTTCTTT
TRBD1	TRBV6-5	TRBJ1-2	once	CASSYLRTGRNYGYTF	TGTGCCAGCAGTTACCTTAGGACAGGTCGGAACTATGGCTACACCTTC
NA	TRBV7-9	TRBJ2-4	few	CSSSLARGPGTKNIQYF	TGTTCCAGCAGCTTAGCGCGAGGGCCCGGGACCAAAAACATTCAGTACTTC
TRBD2	TRBV19	TRBJ2-7	NA	CATQSSGGAPVYEQYF	TGTGCCACCCAGTCTAGCGGGGGGGCCCCGGTCTACGAGCAGTACTTC
TRBD2	TRBV12-5	TRBJ2-1	NA	CASGWASGDSYNEQFF	TGTGCTAGTGGTTGGGCTAGCGGGGATTCCTACAATGAGCAGTTCTTC
NA	TRBV7-6	TRBJ2-5	NA	CASSAGRGETQYF	TGTGCCAGCAGCGCCGGTAGGGGAGAGACCCAGTACTTC
TRBD1	TRBV18	TRBJ1-1	few	CASSPGGRGWNTEAFF	TGTGCCAGCTCACCAGGAGGCAGGGGGTGGAACACTGAAGCTTTCTTT
TRBD2	TRBV6-4	TRBJ2-2	NA	CASSDSPGGGTGELFF	TGTGCCAGCAGTGACTCGCCGGGGGGGGGCACCGGGGAGCTGTTTTTT
TRBD1	TRBV6-5	TRBJ1-1	few	CASSPRTGNTEAFF	TGTGCCAGCAGTCCTAGGACAGGTAACACTGAAGCTTTCTTT
TRBD2	TRBV10-2	TRBJ2-7	NA	CATYSGSSSYEQYF	TGCGCCACCTATAGCGGGTCTAGCTCCTACGAGCAGTACTTC
TRBD1	TRBV6-5	TRBJ1-5	NA	CASSYSGQGNQPQHF	TGTGCCAGCAGTTATTCGGGACAGGGTAATCAGCCCCAGCATTTT